These 23 T cell receptor beta chains originate from one sample sequenced in a study of radiotherapy plus CTLA-4 blockade in lung cancer. The protocol was immunoSEQ multiplex PCR, while the TCRdb copy is restricted to in-frame clones and leaves out a portion. This table has about 36,000 clones, around 77% appearing once. The input for sequencing was peripheral blood, taken from a patient treated with radiotherapy plus ipilimumab. The receptors stem from a human donor with non-small cell lung cancer who had stable disease on radiotherapy plus ipilimumab.

The chain carries TRBV7-8 and TRBJ1-6; D unclear. With 1 base removed from V and 6 bases from J, the gap between germline ends came to 10 bases. Germline CDR1 reads SGHVS; CDR2 reads FQNEAQ. There are 15 residues in the CDR3. The CDR3 loop is CASSLVGLRNSPLHF. The CDR3 DNA sequence: TGTGCCAGCAGCTTAGTCGGGTTACGTAATTCACCCCTCCACTTT. The full variable domain, in which reference TRBV7-8 and TRBJ1-6 provide the parts outside the CDR3, is GAGVSQSPRYKVAKRGQDVALRCDPISGHVSLFWYQQALGQGPEFLTYFQNEAQLDKSGLPSDRFFAERPEGSVSTLKIQRTQQEDSAVYLCASSLVGLRNSPLHFGNGTRLTVT.

This chain joins TRBV29-1 and TRBJ2-1, with a possible D match to TRBD1 (5 bases). Germline V gene sequence: CDR1 SQVTM, CDR2 ANQGSEA. The V gene lost 8 bases and the J gene lost 5 bases, with 10 bases spanning the gap. The CDR3 totals 11 residues. This chain's CDR3 is CSIRQHNEQFF. In nucleotides, the CDR3 is TGCAGCATCCGACAGCACAATGAGCAGTTCTTC.

The chain links TRBV2 to TRBJ1-5; no clear D. V gave up 3 bases and J gave up 2 bases, with 14 bases separating them. The CDR3 totals 16 residues. Germline CDR1 reads SNHLY; CDR2 reads FYNNEI. CDR3 sequence (DNA): TGTGCCAGCAGTGACAGTTTCAATGCCGGCAATCAGCCCCAGCATTTT. This codes for CASSDSFNAGNQPQHF.

V gene TRBV7-8 combines with J gene TRBJ1-2, with TRBD1 identical over 8 bases. The CDR3 is 19 residues long. Looked up from germline, CDR1 is SGHVS and CDR2 is FQNEAQ. Trimming removed 4 bases from V and 0 bases from J; junction bases left unmatched: 16. In nucleotides, the CDR3 is TGTGCCAGCAGCTCTCGAGCCCGGACAGGGAGTAAAGCTAACTATGGCTACACCTTC. Its translation: CASSSRARTGSKANYGYTF. Filled out from reference TRBV7-8 and TRBJ1-2, the complete variable domain reads GAGVSQSPRYKVAKRGQDVALRCDPISGHVSLFWYQQALGQGPEFLTYFQNEAQLDKSGLPSDRFFAERPEGSVSTLKIQRTQQEDSAVYLCASSSRARTGSKANYGYTFGSGTRLTVV.

The chain carries TRBV29-1 and TRBJ1-1, with D perhaps TRBD1 (6 bases). Germline CDR1 is SQVTM and CDR2 is ANQGSEA. V lost 4 bases, J lost 5 bases, and 14 bases lay in between. CDR3 length equals 13 residues. CDR3 nucleotide sequence: TGCAGCGTTGCTGACAGGATGGGAACTGAAGCTTTCTTT. This codes for CSVADRMGTEAFF.

V usage is TRBV27 and J usage is TRBJ1-2, with 10 bases lining up with TRBD1. Germline CDR1 and CDR2: MNHEY and SMNVEV (reference sequence). The V gene end was trimmed by 8 bases and the J gene end by 6 bases; junction bases not matched to a gene: 3. This CDR3 is built from 12 residues. DNA for the CDR3: TGTGCCAGCGGGACAGGGGTTCATGGCTACACCTTC. Encoded protein: CASGTGVHGYTF.

This clone has a handful of counts. V is TRBV14 and J is TRBJ1-5, with D possibly being TRBD1 (6 bases). V was cut by 1 base and J by 6 bases, with 10 bases left in between. Looked up from germline, CDR1 is SGHDN and CDR2 is FVKESK. The CDR3 sequence is 14 residues long. CDR3 coding DNA: TGTGCCAGCAGCCAAGGGGGGCTGAGTCAGCCCCAGCATTTT. Residues: CASSQGGLSQPQHF.

As concerns this clone: No DNA is shown, since the ends of the CDR3 on it are uncertain; the CDR3 is the one TCRdb lists. The gene calls are TRBV19 and TRBJ1-6. The CDR3 region is 14 residues in length, termini included. Germline loops: CDR1 LNHDA, CDR2 SQIVND (reference sequence). CDR3 region: CASSILERDSPLHF.

This chain connects TRBV7-9 to TRBJ1-1, with 10 bases identical to TRBD1. Trimming took 4 bases from V and 5 from J; bases not matched to a gene: 16. This CDR3 is 18 amino acids long. Germline assignment: CDR1 SEHNR and CDR2 FQNEAQ (reference sequence). CDR3 amino acids: CASSSLPGQGYPGTEAFF. CDR3 coding DNA: TGTGCCAGCAGCTCCTTACCGGGACAGGGGTACCCGGGGACTGAAGCTTTCTTT.

This chain connects TRBV30 to TRBJ1-2; D call uncertain. Germline loops: CDR1 GTSNPN, CDR2 SVGIG (reference sequence). This CDR3 is built from 16 residues. Trimming removed 0 bases from V and 0 bases from J, with 14 bases in between. CDR3 loop: CAWSVGGLQANYGYTF. CDR3 DNA: TGTGCCTGGAGTGTTGGCGGACTTCAAGCTAACTATGGCTACACCTTC.

The rearrangement links TRBV2 to TRBJ2-1; D not resolved. The V gene lost 5 bases and the J gene lost 3 bases, with 8 bases spanning the gap. The V gene's germline CDR1 is SNHLY and CDR2 FYNNEI. This CDR3 has 13 amino acids. CDR3 amino acids: CASSPYLYNEQFF. In DNA, the CDR3 is TGTGCCAGCAGTCCCTATCTCTACAATGAGCAGTTCTTC.

CDR3 bases: TGTGCCAGCAGCCAAGGAGGACAGAGCTACGAGCAGTACTTC. Translation: CASSQGGQSYEQYF. The chain recombines TRBV4-2 with TRBJ2-7, with a weak D call TRBD1 (6 bases). The CDR3 is made up of 14 amino acids. V was trimmed by 1 base and J by 3 bases, leaving 10 bases between them. CDR1 is LGHNA, CDR2 YNFKEQ, per germline.

The chain uses TRBV30 and TRBJ1-2; D remains ambiguous. Trimming cost V 0 bases and J 0 bases, with 14 bases left between them. The germline CDR1 and CDR2 sequences are GTSNPN and SVGIG (reference sequence). CDR3 size: 16 residues. The CDR3 region has the DNA TGTGCCTGGAGTGTCGGTCGGCCCGGAGCTAACTATGGCTACACCTTC. This sequence encodes CAWSVGRPGANYGYTF.

The V call is TRBV10-3, the J call TRBJ2-5; 10 positions agree with TRBD1. Germline loops: CDR1 ENHRY, CDR2 SYGVKD. Trimming at V came to 5 bases and at J to 3 bases, leaving 6 bases not matched to a gene. The CDR3 spans 15 residues. This CDR3 reads CAISHRDRGKETQYF. The CDR3 bases are TGTGCCATCAGTCACCGGGACAGGGGAAAAGAGACCCAGTACTTC.

V usage is TRBV2 and J usage is TRBJ2-2, with TRBD1 matching 7 bases. The CDR3 contains 13 residues. Germline V CDR1 and CDR2: SNHLY, FYNNEI. J was trimmed by 6 bases and V by 6 bases; bases with no gene match: 4. CDR3 DNA: TGTGCCAGCAGCGTACAGGGGTCCGGGGAGCTGTTTTTT. Translation: CASSVQGSGELFF.

This clone was detected only a few times. This chain links TRBV7-3 with TRBJ2-1, with 9 bases lining up with TRBD1. V shed 2 bases and J 6 bases; nucleotides not matched to a gene: 5. This CDR3 is 15 amino acids long. Germline V lookup: CDR1 SGHTA, CDR2 FQGTGA. The CDR3 loop is CASSLGDRDINEQFF. The DNA for the CDR3 is TGTGCCAGCAGCTTAGGGGACAGGGACATCAATGAGCAGTTCTTC.

The chain combines TRBV11-3 with TRBJ2-3, with D maybe TRBD1 (5 bases). With 3 bases removed from V and 0 bases from J, the gap between germline ends came to 7 bases. Looked up from germline, CDR1 is SGHNT and CDR2 is YENEEA. The CDR3 extends over 14 amino acids. CDR3 protein: CASSLTASTDTQYF. The CDR3 coding sequence is TGTGCCAGCAGCTTGACAGCTAGCACAGATACGCAGTATTTT.

This chain uses TRBV18 with TRBJ2-6, with 7 bases aligning to TRBD1. The germline V gene encodes CDR1 KGHSH and CDR2 LQKENI. CDR3 length equals 20 residues. Losses at the gene ends were 2 bases for V and 1 base for J; bases not matched to a gene: 14. The CDR3 DNA reads as TGTGCCAGCTCACCAAACAGAGCGACAGGGTACTGGTCTGGGGCCAACGTCCTGACTTTC. Translating gives CASSPNRATGYWSGANVLTF.

The genes are TRBV4-1 and TRBJ1-2; 8 bases map to TRBD1. This CDR3 region has 16 residues. V shed 2 bases, J shed 4 bases, and the junction held 9 bases outside the gene matches. Germline-derived CDR1 and CDR2 are MGHRA and YSYEKL. The CDR3 reads CASSQLAGGAGYGYTF. CDR3 DNA: TGCGCCAGCAGCCAATTGGCAGGGGGCGCCGGCTATGGCTACACCTTC.

This clone was seen a few times. The rearrangement joins TRBV7-2 to TRBJ1-2; 7 nucleotides agree with TRBD1. Unmatched junction bases numbered 6, after V lost 3 bases and J lost 5 bases. Germline loops: CDR1 SGHTA, CDR2 FQGNSA. The CDR3 totals 14 residues. The CDR3 nucleotides read TGTGCCAGCAGCTTCCGGGACAGTGAGTATGGCTACACCTTC. Amino acids: CASSFRDSEYGYTF.

The CDR3 DNA is TGTGCCAGCAAAGGGACAGGGGTCCTCCAGCCCCAGCATTTT. Amino acid sequence: CASKGTGVLQPQHF. The V and J genes are TRBV6-6 and TRBJ1-5; 10 bases match TRBD1. Trimming cost V 7 bases and J 7 bases; bases outside gene matches: 7. The CDR3 has 14 amino acids. Germline V CDR1 and CDR2: MNHNY, SVGAGI (reference sequence).

This clone was seen just once. CDR3 amino acids: CASSVVSGGAFSNEQFF. For the CDR3, the DNA is TGTGCCAGCAGCGTAGTAAGCGGGGGGGCATTTTCCAATGAGCAGTTCTTC. V is TRBV9 and J is TRBJ2-1; 10 positions agree with TRBD2. CDR1 is SGDLS and CDR2 is YYNGEE in the germline V gene. CDR3 length: 17 amino acids. V dropped 0 bases and J dropped 6; count of bases not matched to a gene: 9.

This chain links TRBV25-1 with TRBJ1-2; 8 bases are a match to TRBD1. V dropped 3 bases and J dropped 8; count of bases not matched to a gene: 2. The germline V gene has CDR1 MGHDK and CDR2 SYGVNS. This CDR3 has 12 residues. CDR3 amino acids: CASSETGDGYTF. CDR3 nucleotides: TGTGCCAGCAGTGAGACAGGGGACGGCTACACCTTC.